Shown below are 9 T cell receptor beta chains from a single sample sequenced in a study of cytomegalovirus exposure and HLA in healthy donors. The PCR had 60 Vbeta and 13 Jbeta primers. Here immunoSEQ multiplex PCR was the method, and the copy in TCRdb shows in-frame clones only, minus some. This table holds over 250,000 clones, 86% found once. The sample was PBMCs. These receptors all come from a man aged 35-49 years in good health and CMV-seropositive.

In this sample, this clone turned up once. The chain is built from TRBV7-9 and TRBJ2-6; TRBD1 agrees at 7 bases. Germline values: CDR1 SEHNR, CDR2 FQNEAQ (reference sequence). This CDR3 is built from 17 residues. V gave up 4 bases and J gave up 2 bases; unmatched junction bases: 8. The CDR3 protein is CASSSGTVRAGANVLTF. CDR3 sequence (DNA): TGTGCCAGCAGCTCCGGGACAGTAAGAGCTGGGGCCAACGTCCTGACTTTC.

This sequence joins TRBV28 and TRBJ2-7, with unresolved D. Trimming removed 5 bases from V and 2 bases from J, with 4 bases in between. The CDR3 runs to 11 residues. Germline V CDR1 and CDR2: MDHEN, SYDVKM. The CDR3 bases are TGTGCCAGCAGTCCTCCCTACGAGCAGTACTTC. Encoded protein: CASSPPYEQYF.

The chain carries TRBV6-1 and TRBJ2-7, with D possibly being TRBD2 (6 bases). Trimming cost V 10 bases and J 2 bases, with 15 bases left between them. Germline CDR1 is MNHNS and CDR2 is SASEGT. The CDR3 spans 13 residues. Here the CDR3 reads CATAGSQPYEQYF. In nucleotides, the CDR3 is TGTGCCACCGCGGGGAGCCAGCCCTACGAGCAGTACTTC.

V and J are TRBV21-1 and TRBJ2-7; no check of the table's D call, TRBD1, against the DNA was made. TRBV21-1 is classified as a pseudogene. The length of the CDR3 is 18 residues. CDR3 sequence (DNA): TGTGCCAGCAGCAAAGAATCGGGACAGGGGACCCTTACGTATGAGCAGTACTTC. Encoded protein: CASSKESGQGTLTYEQYF.

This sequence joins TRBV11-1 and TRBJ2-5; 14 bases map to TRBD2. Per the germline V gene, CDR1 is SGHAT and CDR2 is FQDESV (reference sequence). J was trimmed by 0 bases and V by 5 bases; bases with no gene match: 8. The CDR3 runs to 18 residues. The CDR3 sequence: CASSLGTSGSWYQETQYF. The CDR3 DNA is TGTGCCAGCAGCCTCGGGACTAGCGGGAGTTGGTACCAAGAGACCCAGTACTTC.

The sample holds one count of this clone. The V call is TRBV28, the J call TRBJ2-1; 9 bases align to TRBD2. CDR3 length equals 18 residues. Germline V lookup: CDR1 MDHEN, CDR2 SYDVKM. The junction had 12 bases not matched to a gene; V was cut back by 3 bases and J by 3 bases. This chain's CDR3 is CASSFPPVAGDLYNEQFF. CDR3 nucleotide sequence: TGTGCCAGCAGTTTTCCCCCCGTAGCGGGAGACCTCTACAATGAGCAGTTCTTC.

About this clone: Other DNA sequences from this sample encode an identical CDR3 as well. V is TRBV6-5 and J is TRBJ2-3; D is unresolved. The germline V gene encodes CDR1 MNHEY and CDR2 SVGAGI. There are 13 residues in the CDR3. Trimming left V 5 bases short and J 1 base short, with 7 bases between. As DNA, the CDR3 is TGTGCCAGCAGTCACAGAGGCACAGATACGCAGTATTTT. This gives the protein CASSHRGTDTQYF.

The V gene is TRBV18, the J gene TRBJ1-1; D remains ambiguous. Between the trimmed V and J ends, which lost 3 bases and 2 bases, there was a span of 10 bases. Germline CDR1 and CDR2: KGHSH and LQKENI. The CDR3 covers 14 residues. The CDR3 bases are TGTGCCAGCTCACCGTTGAGGGAAAACACTGAAGCTTTCTTT. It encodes CASSPLRENTEAFF.

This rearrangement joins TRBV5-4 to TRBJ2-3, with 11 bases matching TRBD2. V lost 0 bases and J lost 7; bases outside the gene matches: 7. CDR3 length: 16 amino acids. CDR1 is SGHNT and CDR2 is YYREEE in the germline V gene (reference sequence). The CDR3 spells CASSLAASGRTNTQYF. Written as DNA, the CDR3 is TGTGCCAGCAGCTTGGCAGCTAGCGGGAGGACAAATACGCAGTATTTT.